Following are 11 T cell receptor beta chains from one sample sequenced in a study of cytomegalovirus exposure and HLA in healthy donors. The data were produced by immunoSEQ multiplex PCR, yet TCRdb's version contains in-frame clones alone and is incomplete. The data show 120,000 or so clones, with 75% to 90% seen just once and 1.5% to 2.5% held by the top ten. Sequences were obtained from PBMCs. Every receptor here comes from a woman aged 18-29 years in good health and CMV-seronegative.

The V and J genes are TRBV29-1 and TRBJ1-2; TRBD1 matches 11 bases. CDR3 length: 15 residues. The germline CDR1 and CDR2 sequences are SQVTM and ANQGSEA. Trimming removed 7 bases from V and 6 bases from J; junction bases left unmatched: 13. Here the CDR3 DNA reads TGCAGCGCCCTACCGATGGGACAGGGGGGCCATGGCTACACCTTC. It codes for CSALPMGQGGHGYTF.

Concerning this clone: This sample also contains other DNA sequences that code for the same CDR3. The chain recombines TRBV11-3 with TRBJ2-7, with 9 bases identical to TRBD2. With V trimmed by 2 bases and J by 1 base, 0 bases remained unmatched. The V gene's germline CDR1 is SGHNT and CDR2 YENEEA. The length of the CDR3 is 14 residues. The CDR3 DNA reads TGTGCCAGCAGCTTAACTAGCGGGTCCTACGAGCAGTACTTC. Amino acid sequence: CASSLTSGSYEQYF. Complete variable domain (other parts from reference TRBV11-3 and TRBJ2-7): EAGVVQSPRYKIIEKKQPVAFWCNPISGHNTLYWYLQNLGQGPELLIRYENEEAVDDSQLPKDRFSAERLKGVDSTLKIQPAELGDSAVYLCASSLTSGSYEQYFGPGTRLTVT.

The J gene is TRBJ2-7, the V gene TRBV18; TRBD2 matches 13 bases. Germline loops: CDR1 KGHSH, CDR2 LQKENI. V was pared by 3 bases and J by 5 bases, with 10 bases of the junction left unmatched. The CDR3 is 17 amino acids. DNA for the CDR3: TGTGCCAGCTCACCTCCCGGGACTAGCGGGGAAGGAGACGAGCAGTACTTC. Translated, it gives CASSPPGTSGEGDEQYF.

This clone was seen just once. The CDR3, as DNA: TGTGCCAGCAGCTTAGAACCACAGGGGCAAGATGAGCAGTTCTTC. Amino acids: CASSLEPQGQDEQFF. The chain combines TRBV11-2 with TRBJ2-1, with TRBD1 matching 7 bases. J gave up 8 bases and V 0 bases, and 7 bases lay outside the gene matches. The CDR3 consists of 15 residues. Germline CDR1 is SGHAT and CDR2 is FQNNGV.

The chain links TRBV6-1 to TRBJ1-2; no definite D call. The V end lost 4 bases, the J end lost 2 bases, and 11 bases lay between the germline ends. Germline CDR1 is MNHNS and CDR2 is SASEGT. This CDR3 has 14 amino acids. The CDR3 DNA reads TGTGCCAGCAGTGGGCAGTCCTTGAACTATGGCTACACCTTC. The encoded protein is CASSGQSLNYGYTF.

The V and J genes are TRBV27 and TRBJ2-5; 11 bases fit TRBD1. V shed 3 bases and J 5 bases; nucleotides not matched to a gene: 5. Germline CDR1 MNHEY, CDR2 SMNVEV (reference sequence). The CDR3 has 15 amino acids. The CDR3: CASSFWDRGKETQYF. As DNA, the CDR3 is TGTGCCAGCAGTTTTTGGGACAGGGGGAAGGAGACCCAGTACTTC.

The chain employs TRBV5-4 and TRBJ2-7; D remains ambiguous. Germline loops: CDR1 SGHNT, CDR2 YYREEE (reference sequence). V lost 1 base, J lost 5 bases, and 22 bases lay in between. This CDR3 spans 17 amino acids. The CDR3 protein is CASSLRSYWIGFDEQYF. The CDR3 DNA follows: TGTGCCAGCAGCTTGAGGAGCTATTGGATCGGGTTCGACGAGCAGTACTTC.

The chain uses TRBV2 and TRBJ2-1, with a weak D call TRBD2 (6 bases). Germline CDR1 and CDR2: SNHLY and FYNNEI. The CDR3 length is 16 residues. The V end lost 4 bases, the J end lost 5 bases, and 18 bases lay between the germline ends. Here the CDR3 reads CASSVAAGPTHNEQFF. DNA for the CDR3: TGTGCCAGCAGTGTTGCGGCGGGACCAACTCACAATGAGCAGTTCTTC. Looking up the rest from reference TRBV2 and TRBJ2-1 gives the full variable domain: EPEVTQTPSHQVTQMGQEVILRCVPISNHLYFYWYRQILGQKVEFLVSFYNNEISEKSEIFDDQFSVERPDGSNFTLKIRSTKLEDSAMYFCASSVAAGPTHNEQFFGPGTRLTVL.

The chain carries TRBV6-5 and TRBJ2-5, with a tentative D call TRBD2 (5 bases). The CDR3 length is 13 residues. V gave up 4 bases and J gave up 3 bases, with 9 bases separating them. Germline V gene sequence: CDR1 MNHEY, CDR2 SVGAGI. The CDR3 spells CASSLLGEETQYF. Here the CDR3 DNA reads TGTGCCAGCAGTTTACTAGGAGAAGAGACCCAGTACTTC.

This clone was observed a single time. This chain joins TRBV6-4 and TRBJ1-5; TRBD1 matches 9 bases. Germline V gives CDR1 MRHNA, CDR2 SNTAGT. This CDR3 contains 18 residues. The V segment lost 6 bases and the J segment 3 bases; nucleotides outside the gene matches: 15. The CDR3 DNA reads as TGTGCCAGCAGGCAGGGACAGGGAAAAACTAAATCCAATCAGCCCCAGCATTTT. Amino acids: CASRQGQGKTKSNQPQHF.

This rearrangement joins TRBV14 to TRBJ2-1; tentative D call: TRBD2 (5 bases). V lost 1 base, J lost 7 bases, and 17 bases lay in between. Germline lookup yields CDR1 SGHDN and CDR2 FVKESK. The CDR3 sequence is 16 residues long. CDR3 loop: CASSQGLRGLMNEQFF. The DNA of the CDR3 is TGTGCCAGCAGCCAAGGGTTACGGGGTTTAATGAATGAGCAGTTCTTC.